Each of the 8 T cell receptor beta chains below was sequenced from the same sample in a study of T-cell memory formation after mild COVID-19. TCRdb reprocessed the 5' RACE reads with MiXCR, giving one entry per CDR3 protein. The sample records about 560,000 distinct CDR3 sequences, roughly 21% being singletons. Sequenced sample: PBMCs or a T cell subset sorted from them (not recorded which). The receptors come from an adult woman who had mild COVID-19 (a few samples of this study predate the infection). Cell type and time point are not known.

This clonotype turned up a few times. V is TRBV5-1 and J is TRBJ2-2, with 7 bases identical to TRBD1. V lost 0 bases and J lost 2; bases outside the gene matches: 7. Germline CDR1 reads SGHRS; CDR2 reads YFSETQ. The CDR3 sequence is 17 residues long. CDR3 nucleotide sequence: TGCGCCAGCAGCTTGGCCTTTGGACAGGACAACACCGGGGAGCTGTTTTTT. Its translation is CASSLAFGQDNTGELFF.

This clonotype was counted a few times. V usage is TRBV7-6 and J usage is TRBJ2-1, with a weak D call TRBD1 (7 bases). The V gene's germline CDR1 is SGHVS and CDR2 FNYEAQ. The V gene lost 5 bases and the J gene lost 6 bases, with 20 bases spanning the gap. The CDR3 contains 16 residues. The CDR3 sequence: CASSTPRGQGGNEQFF. In DNA form, the CDR3 reads TGTGCCAGCAGCACCCCGAGGGGTCAGGGGGGCAATGAGCAGTTCTTC.

This clonotype has a handful of counts. CDR3 coding DNA: TGTGCCACCAGTGATCCGGGAGGAAAGAACACCGGGGAGCTGTTTTTT. It codes for CATSDPGGKNTGELFF. The chain employs TRBV24-1 and TRBJ2-2; 7 bases map to TRBD2. The CDR3 covers 16 residues. With V trimmed by 3 bases and J by 1 base, 4 bases remained unmatched. Germline CDR1 is KGHDR and CDR2 is SFDVKD.

This clonotype has more than one count but fewer than ten. The J gene is TRBJ2-3, the V gene TRBV9, with a tentative D call TRBD1 (6 bases). Germline CDR1 and CDR2: SGDLS and YYNGEE. Trimming removed 5 bases at V and 1 base at J, with 20 bases between. The CDR3 length is 17 residues. CDR3 in DNA: TGTGCCAGCAGTGATACAGGGTTACTGGGTGGCACAGATACGCAGTATTTT. Residues: CASSDTGLLGGTDTQYF. Looking up the rest from reference TRBV9 and TRBJ2-3 gives the full variable domain: DSGVTQTPKHLITATGQRVTLRCSPRSGDLSVYWYQQSLDQGLQFLIQYYNGEERAKGNILERFSAQQFPDLHSELNLSSLELGDSALYFCASSDTGLLGGTDTQYFGPGTRLTVL.

The chain combines TRBV6-2 or TRBV6-3 with TRBJ2-7, with TRBD1 identical over 10 bases. Trimming took 2 bases from V and 2 from J; bases not matched to a gene: 6. The CDR3 has 16 residues. CDR1 MNHEY and CDR2 SVGEGT come from the germline V gene. The CDR3 loop is CASSYPRQGATYEQYF. CDR3 coding DNA: TGTGCCAGCAGTTACCCCAGACAGGGGGCAACCTACGAGCAGTACTTC.

In this sample, this clonotype turned up a few times. This chain connects TRBV25-1 to TRBJ2-1, with D possibly called TRBD1 or TRBD2 (5 bases each). The germline V and J ends were trimmed by 8 bases and 5 bases, with 16 bases remaining between them. The length of the CDR3 is 14 residues. Germline V lookup: CDR1 MGHDK, CDR2 SYGVNS. In DNA, the CDR3 is TGTGCCAGCGGACGGGACGGACTCCACAATGAGCAGTTCTTC. Amino acids: CASGRDGLHNEQFF.

The chain combines TRBV24-1 with TRBJ2-1; 7 bases line up with TRBD1. J gave up 4 bases and V 3 bases, and 5 bases lay outside the gene matches. In germline, CDR1 is KGHDR, CDR2 SFDVKD. The CDR3 totals 15 residues. CDR3 DNA: TGTGCCACCAGTGATCCTGGACAGGATTACAATGAGCAGTTCTTC. Protein sequence: CATSDPGQDYNEQFF.

The table lists this clonotype with a few counts. The chain's CDR3 is CASSITGGDRAFF. CDR3 bases: TGTGCCAGTAGTATCACAGGGGGCGATCGGGCTTTCTTT. V gene TRBV19 combines with J gene TRBJ1-1; 9 nucleotides agree with TRBD1. Unmatched junction bases numbered 7, after V lost 3 bases and J lost 11 bases. The CDR3 is 13 residues long. CDR1 is LNHDA, CDR2 SQIVND, per germline (reference sequence).